The 25 T cell receptor beta chains given below trace back to one sample, sequenced in a study of T-cell memory formation after mild COVID-19. TCRdb processed the 5' RACE reads anew with MiXCR; each CDR3 protein has one entry. Of about 470,000 distinct CDR3 sequences listed, about 20% were seen once; the top ten hold over 9%. The material sequenced was PBMCs or a T cell subset sorted from them (not recorded which). These receptors were collected from an adult woman who had mild COVID-19 (a few samples of this study predate the infection). Cell type and time point are not known.

This chain joins TRBV6-5 and TRBJ2-7, with D perhaps TRBD2 (5 bases). The germline V gene encodes CDR1 MNHEY and CDR2 SVGAGI. Between the trimmed V and J ends, which lost 7 bases and 3 bases, there was a span of 16 bases. The CDR3 sequence is 14 residues long. CDR3 loop: CASTKPGKGYEQYF. Here the CDR3 DNA reads TGTGCCAGCACCAAGCCGGGGAAGGGCTACGAGCAGTACTTC.

This clonotype came up a few times. V gene TRBV7-6 combines with J gene TRBJ2-5; D gene uncertain. The V end was cut by 2 bases, the J end by 0 bases, with 7 bases between. The CDR3 runs to 14 residues. Germline CDR1 SGHVS, CDR2 FNYEAQ. CDR3: CASSLWRNQETQYF. CDR3 bases: TGTGCCAGCAGCTTATGGCGGAACCAAGAGACCCAGTACTTC.

In this sample, this clonotype turned up many times. The genes are TRBV20-1 and TRBJ2-3; 13 positions agree with TRBD2. Germline CDR1 is DFQATT and CDR2 is SNEGSKA (reference sequence). This CDR3 spans 16 amino acids. J was trimmed by 4 bases and V by 0 bases; bases with no gene match: 4. The CDR3 spells CSARDGTSGEADTQYF. CDR3 DNA sequence: TGCAGTGCTAGAGATGGGACTAGCGGGGAGGCAGATACGCAGTATTTT.

This clonotype appeared a few times. The genes are TRBV6-2 or TRBV6-3 and TRBJ1-2; the match to TRBD1 covers 12 bases. The junction had 9 bases not matched to a gene; V was cut back by 5 bases and J by 8 bases. The CDR3 runs 15 residues. From germline, CDR1 is MNHEY and CDR2 SVGEGT. The CDR3 sequence is CASSGWDRGRNGYTF. The CDR3 DNA follows: TGTGCCAGCAGTGGCTGGGACAGGGGGCGAAACGGCTACACCTTC.

V usage is TRBV6-2 or TRBV6-3 and J usage is TRBJ1-2, with D unclear. Germline V gene data show CDR1 as MNHEY and CDR2 as SVGEGT. The CDR3 runs to 13 residues. Trimming left V 3 bases short and J 3 bases short, with 8 bases between. CDR3 region: CASSYKVYYGYTF. CDR3 coding DNA: TGTGCCAGCAGTTATAAAGTATACTATGGCTACACCTTC.

This chain connects TRBV20-1 to TRBJ2-1; D gene unclear. Germline V CDR1 and CDR2: DFQATT, SNEGSKA (reference sequence). CDR3 length equals 13 residues. Between the trimmed V and J ends, which lost 3 bases and 6 bases, there was a span of 12 bases. The CDR3 region is CSARRDTSNEQFF. The CDR3 DNA follows: TGCAGTGCTAGGCGAGACACGAGCAATGAGCAGTTCTTC.

J is TRBJ2-5 and V is TRBV25-1, with TRBD1 as a possible D gene (6 bases). V was shortened by 3 bases and J by 5 bases, with 13 bases between the two germline ends. The germline gives CDR1 MGHDK, CDR2 SYGVNS. The CDR3 has 14 amino acids. CDR3: CASSDPTGLETQYF. The CDR3 nucleotides read TGTGCCAGCAGTGACCCCACAGGGTTGGAGACCCAGTACTTC.

The table lists this clonotype with a few counts. The DNA of the CDR3 is TGTGCCACCAGTGATATTAATCTCAATGAGCAGTTCTTC. Translation: CATSDINLNEQFF. This rearrangement joins TRBV24-1 to TRBJ2-1; D is undetermined. V was clipped by 3 bases and J by 6 bases, with 8 bases between them. Germline-derived CDR1 and CDR2 are KGHDR and SFDVKD. CDR3 length: 13 residues.

The J gene is TRBJ2-7, the V gene TRBV6-5; 9 bases are a match to TRBD1. The V gene end was trimmed by 8 bases and the J gene end by 1 base; junction bases not matched to a gene: 3. From germline, CDR1 is MNHEY and CDR2 SVGAGI. The CDR3 consists of 13 residues. The CDR3 loop is CASRDRASYEQYF. In DNA, the CDR3 is TGTGCCAGCCGGGACAGGGCGTCCTACGAGCAGTACTTC.

This clonotype was counted between two and nine times. This chain links TRBV24-1 with TRBJ2-1; D uncertain. The CDR3 sequence is 13 residues long. The germline V and J ends were trimmed by 0 bases and 7 bases, with 6 bases remaining between them. Germline values: CDR1 KGHDR, CDR2 SFDVKD. CDR3 loop: CATSDLYGNEQFF. The CDR3 DNA reads TGTGCCACCAGTGATTTGTACGGGAATGAGCAGTTCTTC.

In its sample, this clonotype was seen a few times. The V call is TRBV15, the J call TRBJ1-2; 8 nucleotides agree with TRBD1. After removal of 3 bases from V and 4 bases from J, the junction contained 7 bases not matched to a gene. The CDR3 is 15 residues long. CDR1 and CDR2 (germline): LNHNV, YYDKDF (reference sequence). The chain's CDR3 is CATSSESGGAYGYTF. DNA of the CDR3: TGTGCCACCAGCAGCGAGTCAGGGGGCGCCTATGGCTACACCTTC. Drawing the rest from reference TRBV15 and TRBJ1-2, the complete variable domain is DAMVIQNPRYQVTQFGKPVTLSCSQTLNHNVMYWYQQKSSQAPKLLFHYYDKDFNNEADTPDNFQSRRPNTSFCFLDIRSPGLGDTAMYLCATSSESGGAYGYTFGSGTRLTVV.

The V call is TRBV5-1, the J call TRBJ1-2; the match to TRBD1 covers 7 bases. Germline V gene lookup returns CDR1 SGHRS and CDR2 YFSETQ. J lost 4 bases, V lost 2 bases, and 8 bases had no gene match. The CDR3 runs 15 residues. CDR3 sequence: CASSLKSQGGYGYTF. Here the CDR3 DNA reads TGCGCCAGCAGCTTAAAATCCCAGGGGGGCTATGGCTACACCTTC.

This clonotype was seen a few times. The J gene is TRBJ2-3, the V gene TRBV20-1; no reliable D call. The CDR3 contains 13 residues. The V gene lost 4 bases and the J gene lost 1 base, with 9 bases spanning the gap. Germline values: CDR1 DFQATT, CDR2 SNEGSKA (reference sequence). CDR3 DNA: TGCAGTGCTAACGCGGCTGGCACAGATACGCAGTATTTT. This gives the protein CSANAAGTDTQYF.

The V call is TRBV6-5, the J call TRBJ1-1; maybe TRBD1 (6 bases). CDR3 length: 13 amino acids. Trimming left V 4 bases short and J 10 bases short, with 16 bases between. CDR1 and CDR2 from the germline V gene are MNHEY and SVGAGI. This CDR3 is CASSLLRGGRAFF. CDR3 DNA sequence: TGTGCCAGCAGTTTACTCAGGGGAGGGAGAGCTTTCTTT.

A few counts support this clonotype. The chain links TRBV9 to TRBJ2-4, with TRBD2 matching over 7 bases. The CDR3 has 15 residues. V lost 0 bases, J lost 7 bases, and 7 bases stayed unmatched. Germline CDR1 SGDLS, CDR2 YYNGEE. The chain's CDR3 is CASSVEASGGNIQYF. The CDR3 region has the DNA TGTGCCAGCAGCGTAGAGGCCTCGGGGGGTAACATTCAGTACTTC. The variable domain in full, with the rest retrieved from reference TRBV9 and TRBJ2-4, is DSGVTQTPKHLITATGQRVTLRCSPRSGDLSVYWYQQSLDQGLQFLIQYYNGEERAKGNILERFSAQQFPDLHSELNLSSLELGDSALYFCASSVEASGGNIQYFGAGTRLSVL.

This clonotype was found many times. CDR3 loop: CASSLSPRHTDTQYF. CDR3 nucleotides: TGTGCCAGCAGTTTATCCCCGCGGCACACAGATACGCAGTATTTT. This chain links TRBV12-3 or TRBV12-4 with TRBJ2-3; D remains ambiguous. The V end lost 2 bases, the J end lost 2 bases, and 11 bases lay between the germline ends. CDR3 length: 15 amino acids.

There are a few counts of this clonotype. This CDR3 is CASSLEGFRGLGYGYTF. The CDR3 region has the DNA TGTGCCAGCAGCTTAGAGGGATTCAGGGGGCTCGGCTATGGCTACACCTTC. J is TRBJ1-2 and V is TRBV7-8; 8 bases align to TRBD1. Germline CDR1 and CDR2: SGHVS and FQNEAQ. Trimming cost V 1 base and J 4 bases; bases outside gene matches: 11. This CDR3 is built from 17 residues. The full variable domain, its missing parts supplied by reference TRBV7-8 and TRBJ1-2, is GAGVSQSPRYKVAKRGQDVALRCDPISGHVSLFWYQQALGQGPEFLTYFQNEAQLDKSGLPSDRFFAERPEGSVSTLKIQRTQQEDSAVYLCASSLEGFRGLGYGYTFGSGTRLTVV.

The chain couples TRBV7-9 to TRBJ2-3; weak D call: TRBD2 (5 bases). Germline values: CDR1 SEHNR, CDR2 FQNEAQ (reference sequence). The V gene lost 5 bases and the J gene lost 7 bases, with 22 bases spanning the gap. The CDR3 is 16 amino acids. The CDR3 loop reads CASSQALATRINTQYF. CDR3 coding DNA: TGTGCCAGCAGCCAGGCCCTAGCAACCCGGATTAATACGCAGTATTTT.

The J gene is TRBJ2-7, the V gene TRBV5-1; D may match TRBD1 or TRBD2 (6 bases each). The CDR3 runs to 14 residues. The V gene lost 4 bases and the J gene lost 2 bases, with 13 bases spanning the gap. Germline CDR1 reads SGHRS; CDR2 reads YFSETQ. In DNA form, the CDR3 reads TGCGCCAGCAGCAGAGAGGGGGGTCCCTACGAGCAGTACTTC. Amino acids: CASSREGGPYEQYF. The full variable domain, in which reference TRBV5-1 and TRBJ2-7 provide the parts outside the CDR3, is KAGVTQTPRYLIKTRGQQVTLSCSPISGHRSVSWYQQTPGQGLQFLFEYFSETQRNKGNFPGRFSGRQFSNSRSEMNVSTLELGDSALYLCASSREGGPYEQYFGPGTRLTVT.

The table lists this clonotype with a few counts. The chain carries TRBV7-9 and TRBJ2-7; D might be TRBD1 or TRBD2, each matching 5 bases. V was pared by 4 bases and J by 2 bases, with 12 bases between. The CDR3 extends over 14 amino acids. From germline, CDR1 is SEHNR and CDR2 FQNEAQ (reference sequence). CDR3 DNA sequence: TGTGCCAGCAGCTGGGACGGAAAAACCTACGAGCAGTACTTC. Translating gives CASSWDGKTYEQYF.

This clonotype was counted only a few times. The CDR3 DNA is TGTGCCAGCAGCTTTGCGGGACAGGCCTCCTACGAGCAGTACTTC. This encodes CASSFAGQASYEQYF. V is TRBV7-9 and J is TRBJ2-7, with 8 bases matching TRBD1. This CDR3 spans 15 amino acids. Germline V gives CDR1 SEHNR, CDR2 FQNEAQ (reference sequence). V was pared by 3 bases and J by 0 bases, with 4 bases of the junction left unmatched.

The chain links TRBV27 to TRBJ1-2, with D perhaps TRBD1 (5 bases). From germline, CDR1 is MNHEY and CDR2 SMNVEV (reference sequence). Trimming shortened V by 3 bases and J by 4 bases, and 15 bases separated the two germline ends. This CDR3 is 15 amino acids long. The CDR3 DNA reads as TGTGCCAGCAGTTTGGGGGGGATTTACGGCTATGGCTACACCTTC. Translating it yields CASSLGGIYGYGYTF.

This clonotype has a single count. The chain combines TRBV30 with TRBJ2-5; D perhaps matches TRBD2 (6 bases). CDR1 and CDR2 (germline): GTSNPN, SVGIG (reference sequence). The CDR3 sequence is 12 residues long. The ends were cut back, 4 bases at V and 5 bases at J, with 11 bases in the middle. The CDR3 region has the DNA TGTGCCTGGATTGGTGGGGGGGAGACCCAGTACTTC. This codes for CAWIGGGETQYF.

The chain joins TRBV7-6 to TRBJ1-1; D gene uncertain. Deletions cut 4 bases from V and 1 base from J, with 13 bases between. The CDR3 loop spans 15 amino acids. Germline V CDR1 and CDR2: SGHVS, FNYEAQ. CDR3 sequence: CASSYGPGKNTEAFF. As DNA, the CDR3 is TGTGCCAGCAGCTATGGGCCGGGGAAGAACACTGAAGCTTTCTTT.

This clonotype has more than one count but fewer than ten. This chain's CDR3 is CATSELSQGSSYNEQFF. In nucleotides, the CDR3 is TGTGCCACCAGTGAACTTTCTCAGGGGAGCTCCTACAATGAGCAGTTCTTC. This chain links TRBV24-1 with TRBJ2-1; TRBD1 is a possible D gene (6 bases). Trimming cost V 4 bases and J 0 bases, with 15 bases left between them. The CDR3 consists of 17 residues. The germline CDR1 and CDR2 sequences are KGHDR and SFDVKD.